These T cell receptor beta chains were read from a single sample in a study of cytomegalovirus exposure and HLA in healthy donors. Measured with immunoSEQ multiplex PCR; TCRdb has only the in-frame clones, and not every one. This table holds 200,000 or so clones, about 86% found once. The sample taken for sequencing was PBMCs. The receptor set was obtained from a woman aged 18-29 years in good health and CMV-seropositive. Each CDR3 is given with its conserved first and last residue. The D gene is left open where the match is weak. Where a row states a size, it is once, few, many or the class of an expanded clone; other rows omit it.

V gene: TRBV19
clone size: NA
D gene: NA
J gene: TRBJ2-7
CDR3 DNA: TGTGCCAGTAGTATGCAACAGTCCGGCGAGCAGTACTTC
CDR3 protein: CASSMQQSGEQYF

V gene: TRBV6-5
clone size: NA
D gene: NA
J gene: TRBJ1-2
CDR3 DNA: TGTGCCAGCAGTTATCAGGCGTTTAACTATGGCTACACCTTC
CDR3 protein: CASSYQAFNYGYTF

V gene: TRBV29-1
clone size: NA
D gene: TRBD2
J gene: TRBJ2-5
CDR3 DNA: TGCAGCGTTGGCCAGGGAGGGGAAGAGACCCAGTACTTC
CDR3 protein: CSVGQGGEETQYF

V gene: TRBV27
clone size: NA
D gene: TRBD2
J gene: TRBJ2-1
CDR3 DNA: TGTGCCAGCAGTTTCACTAGCGGATACAATGAGCAGTTCTTC
CDR3 protein: CASSFTSGYNEQFF

V gene: TRBV2
clone size: NA
D gene: TRBD2
J gene: TRBJ2-5
CDR3 DNA: TGTGCCAGCACCGGAGGGCGGGGGGGTGAGACCCAGTACTTC
CDR3 protein: CASTGGRGGETQYF

V gene: TRBV5-6
clone size: NA
D gene: NA
J gene: TRBJ2-7
CDR3 DNA: TGTGCCAGCAGCTTGGGAAGTTTGGGCAGGGAAGGCGAGCAGTACTTC
CDR3 protein: CASSLGSLGREGEQYF

V gene: TRBV6-5
clone size: NA
D gene: NA
J gene: TRBJ1-1
CDR3 DNA: TGTGCCAGCAGTTATGAAACAGGGAGCACTGAAGCTTTCTTT
CDR3 protein: CASSYETGSTEAFF

V gene: TRBV11-2
clone size: NA
D gene: NA
J gene: TRBJ2-2
CDR3 DNA: TGTGCCAGCAGAACACAGGGGAGGAACGGGGAGCTGTTTTTT
CDR3 protein: CASRTQGRNGELFF

V gene: TRBV7-2
clone size: NA
D gene: TRBD2
J gene: TRBJ2-2
CDR3 DNA: TGTGCCAGCGCGGGGGAGGGCACCGGGGAGCTGTTTTTT
CDR3 protein: CASAGEGTGELFF

V gene: TRBV30
clone size: NA
D gene: NA
J gene: TRBJ1-2
CDR3 DNA: TGTGCCTGGACTCCACTGGAACAGCTCTATGGCTACACCTTC
CDR3 protein: CAWTPLEQLYGYTF

V gene: TRBV6-1
clone size: NA
D gene: NA
J gene: TRBJ1-5
CDR3 DNA: TGTGCCAGCATAGGCGACGCCCTCGGGCAGCCCCAGCATTTT
CDR3 protein: CASIGDALGQPQHF

V gene: TRBV30
clone size: few
D gene: NA
J gene: TRBJ2-1
CDR3 DNA: TGTGCCTGGAGTGTCTTGGCACCATCTCAGTTCTTC
CDR3 protein: CAWSVLAPSQFF

V gene: TRBV2
clone size: NA
D gene: NA
J gene: TRBJ2-3
CDR3 DNA: TGTGCCAGCAGTGAAGCGACAGGCACAGATACGCAGTATTTT
CDR3 protein: CASSEATGTDTQYF

V gene: TRBV19
clone size: NA
D gene: TRBD2
J gene: TRBJ2-3
CDR3 DNA: TGTGCCAGTAGTATGGGGCTTAGCGGGGGGGGAACAGATACGCAGTATTTT
CDR3 protein: CASSMGLSGGGTDTQYF

V gene: TRBV11-2
clone size: NA
D gene: NA
J gene: TRBJ1-1
CDR3 DNA: TGTGCCAGCAGCTCTCAGGGGAACACTGAAGCTTTCTTT
CDR3 protein: CASSSQGNTEAFF

V gene: TRBV5-4
clone size: NA
D gene: TRBD1
J gene: TRBJ2-3
CDR3 DNA: TGTGCCAGCAGCGGCGGTGTACAGGGGGCAACAGATACGCAGTATTTT
CDR3 protein: CASSGGVQGATDTQYF

V gene: TRBV7-2
clone size: few
D gene: NA
J gene: TRBJ1-1
CDR3 DNA: TGTGCCAGCAGCTTAGGCGCTTGGAGGAACACTGAAGCTTTCTTT
CDR3 protein: CASSLGAWRNTEAFF

V gene: TRBV7-2
clone size: NA
D gene: NA
J gene: TRBJ1-5
CDR3 DNA: TGTGCCAGCAGCGAGCCAGGGACTACAAAAACAGAACAGCCCCAGCATTTT
CDR3 protein: CASSEPGTTKTEQPQHF

V gene: TRBV18
clone size: NA
D gene: NA
J gene: TRBJ1-4
CDR3 DNA: TGTGCCAGCTCACGAGACAGTGCAACTAATGAAAAACTGTTTTTT
CDR3 protein: CASSRDSATNEKLFF

V gene: TRBV9
clone size: NA
D gene: NA
J gene: TRBJ2-2
CDR3 DNA: TGTGCCAGCAGCGCGACAGGGAACACCGGGGAGCTGTTTTTT
CDR3 protein: CASSATGNTGELFF

V gene: TRBV7-9
clone size: NA
D gene: TRBD2
J gene: TRBJ2-1
CDR3 DNA: TGTGCCAGCAGCTTAGGGGCGGGGGACCACAATGAGCAGTTCTTC
CDR3 protein: CASSLGAGDHNEQFF

V gene: TRBV23-1
clone size: NA
D gene: NA
J gene: TRBJ2-7
CDR3 DNA: TGCGCCAGCAGTCACCCAGGGGCAAGGTCGGCAGTCCGCTCCTACGAGCAGTACTTC
CDR3 protein: CASSHPGARSAVRSYEQYF

V gene: TRBV30
clone size: NA
D gene: NA
J gene: TRBJ1-5
CDR3 DNA: TGTGCCTGGAGACATCTCAATCAGCCCCAGCATTTT
CDR3 protein: CAWRHLNQPQHF

V gene: TRBV9
clone size: NA
D gene: TRBD2
J gene: TRBJ2-1
CDR3 DNA: TGTGCCAGCAGCGCCGGGGCTGGCGGGGGGGGACAATGGAAGAGCTCCTACAATGAGCAGTTCTTC
CDR3 protein: CASSAGAGGGGQWKSSYNEQFF

V gene: TRBV7-2
clone size: NA
D gene: NA
J gene: TRBJ1-5
CDR3 DNA: TGTGCCAGCAGCTGGGATTACGGACTCGTTAATCAGCCCCAGCATTTT
CDR3 protein: CASSWDYGLVNQPQHF

V gene: TRBV6-5
clone size: NA
D gene: NA
J gene: TRBJ1-2
CDR3 DNA: TGTGCCAGCAGTCGAGAAAGATTTAACTATGGCTACACCTTC
CDR3 protein: CASSRERFNYGYTF

V gene: TRBV21-1
clone size: NA
D gene: NA
J gene: TRBJ1-4
CDR3 DNA: TGTGCCAGCAGCATACAACAGGGGGCGAGTGAAAAACTGTTTTTT
CDR3 protein: CASSIQQGASEKLFF

V gene: TRBV11-2
clone size: NA
D gene: NA
J gene: TRBJ2-2
CDR3 DNA: TGTGCCAGCAGCCCGAACTGGGAGGTGGCACACACCGGGGAGCTGTTTTTT
CDR3 protein: CASSPNWEVAHTGELFF

V gene: TRBV10-1
clone size: NA
D gene: NA
J gene: TRBJ2-1
CDR3 DNA: TGCGCCAACGGGGTAAGCTATGAGCAGTTCTTC
CDR3 protein: CANGVSYEQFF

V gene: TRBV5-4
clone size: NA
D gene: NA
J gene: TRBJ2-5
CDR3 DNA: TGTGCCAGCAGCTTGGTGGGCAGCCAAGAGACCCAGTACTTC
CDR3 protein: CASSLVGSQETQYF

V gene: TRBV5-1
clone size: NA
D gene: NA
J gene: TRBJ1-1
CDR3 DNA: TGCGCCAGCAGCAAATTGTTGAGCACTGAAGCTTTCTTT
CDR3 protein: CASSKLLSTEAFF

V gene: TRBV6-6
clone size: NA
D gene: NA
J gene: TRBJ2-7
CDR3 DNA: TGTGCCAGCAGTTCCCGACCCGCTGGGCTCGACGAGCAGTACTTC
CDR3 protein: CASSSRPAGLDEQYF

V gene: TRBV6-5
clone size: NA
D gene: NA
J gene: TRBJ1-5
CDR3 DNA: TGTGCCAGCAGCTCCGGGATATATAGCAATCAGCCCCAGCATTTT
CDR3 protein: CASSSGIYSNQPQHF

V gene: TRBV5-1
clone size: NA
D gene: NA
J gene: TRBJ2-7
CDR3 DNA: TGCGCCAGCAGCTTAGGAGGGGGCCACGAGCAGTACTTC
CDR3 protein: CASSLGGGHEQYF